This TCR beta chain was sequenced for a study of T cell responses to AZD1222 COVID-19 vaccine. Looking at the study overall: Pooling covered second doses at about 4 or about 12 weeks.

Germline V gives CDR1 MNHEY, CDR2 SVGAGI. The CDR3 extends over 12 amino acids. The ends were cut back, 7 bases at V and 4 bases at J, with 8 bases in the middle. Broader study findings: Among those given AZD1222, only five or six were seropositive at baseline. Most donors were white British, females outnumbered males, and clonal diversity was possibly underestimated.

Assay: immunoSEQ multiplex PCR; the TCRdb copy retains only in-frame clones and omits some. The sample carries 90,000 or so clones, approximately 86% recorded once. About this clone: Its specificity is unknown.

This sequence joins TRBV6-5 and TRBJ1-5, with D possibly being TRBD1 (5 bases). Sequenced material: peripheral blood, taken on day 0 of AZD1222 vaccination. The TCR was taken from an adult in good health. In DNA, the CDR3 is TGTGCCAGCAAAGACAGAAATCAGCCCCAGCATTTT. Translating it yields CASKDRNQPQHF.